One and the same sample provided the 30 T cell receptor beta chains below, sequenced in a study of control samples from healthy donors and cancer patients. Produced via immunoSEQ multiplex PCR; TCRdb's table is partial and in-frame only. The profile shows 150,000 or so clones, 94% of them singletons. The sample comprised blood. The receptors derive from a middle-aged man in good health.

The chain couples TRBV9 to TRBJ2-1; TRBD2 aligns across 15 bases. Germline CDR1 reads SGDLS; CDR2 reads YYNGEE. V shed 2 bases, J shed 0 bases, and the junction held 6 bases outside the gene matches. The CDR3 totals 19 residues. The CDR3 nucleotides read TGTGCCAGCAGCGTGGCCGGACTAGCGGGGGGGAGCTCCTACAATGAGCAGTTCTTC. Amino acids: CASSVAGLAGGSSYNEQFF.

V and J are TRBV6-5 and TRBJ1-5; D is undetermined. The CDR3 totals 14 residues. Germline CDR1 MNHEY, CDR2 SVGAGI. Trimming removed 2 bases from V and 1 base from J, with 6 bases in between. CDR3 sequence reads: CASSYGGSNQPQHF. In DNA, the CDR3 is TGTGCCAGCAGTTACGGTGGGAGCAATCAGCCCCAGCATTTT.

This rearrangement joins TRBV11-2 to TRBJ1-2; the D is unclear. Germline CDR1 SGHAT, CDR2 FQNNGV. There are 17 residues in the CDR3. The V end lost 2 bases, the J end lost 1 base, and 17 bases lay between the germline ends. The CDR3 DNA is TGTGCCAGCAGCTTAAGACCCGGGCCAGGCATTAACTATGGCTACACCTTC. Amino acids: CASSLRPGPGINYGYTF.

CDR3 bases: TGTGCCAGCAGCTTCGGCCCTAGCAATCAGCCCCAGCATTTT. Amino acid sequence: CASSFGPSNQPQHF. The chain is built from TRBV7-2 and TRBJ1-5; no reliable D call. The germline V and J ends were trimmed by 3 bases and 0 bases, with 6 bases remaining between them. The CDR3 has 14 amino acids. Germline loops: CDR1 SGHTA, CDR2 FQGNSA.

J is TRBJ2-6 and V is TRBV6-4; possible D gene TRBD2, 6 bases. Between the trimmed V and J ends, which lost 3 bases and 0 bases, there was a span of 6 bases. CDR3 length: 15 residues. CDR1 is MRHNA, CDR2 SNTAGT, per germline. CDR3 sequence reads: CASSEGGSGANVLTF. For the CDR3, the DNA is TGTGCCAGCAGTGAGGGGGGCTCTGGGGCCAACGTCCTGACTTTC.

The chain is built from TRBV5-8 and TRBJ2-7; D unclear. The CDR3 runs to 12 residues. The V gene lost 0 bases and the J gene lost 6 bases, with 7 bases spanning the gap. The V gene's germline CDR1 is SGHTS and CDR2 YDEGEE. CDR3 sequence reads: CASSLGRREQYF. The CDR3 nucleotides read TGTGCCAGCAGCTTGGGGCGTCGCGAGCAGTACTTC.

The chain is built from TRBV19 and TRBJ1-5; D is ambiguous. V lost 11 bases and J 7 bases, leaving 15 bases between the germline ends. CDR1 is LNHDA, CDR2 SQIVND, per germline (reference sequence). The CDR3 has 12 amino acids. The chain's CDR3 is CACGPGGQPQHF. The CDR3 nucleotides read TGTGCCTGTGGCCCGGGCGGCCAGCCCCAGCATTTT.

The CDR3, as DNA: TGTGCCAGCAGCCCGGGAGGCTCTGGGGCCAACGTCCTGACTTTC. Translation gives CASSPGGSGANVLTF. The V call is TRBV5-6, the J call TRBJ2-6, with 7 bases matching TRBD2. This CDR3 is built from 15 residues. Germline lookup yields CDR1 SGHDT and CDR2 YYEEEE. The ends lost 4 bases at V and 0 bases at J; junction bases unmatched: 1.

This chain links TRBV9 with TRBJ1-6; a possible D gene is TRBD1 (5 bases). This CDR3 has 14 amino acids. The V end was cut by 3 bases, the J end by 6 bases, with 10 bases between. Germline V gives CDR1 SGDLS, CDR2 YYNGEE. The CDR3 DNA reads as TGTGCCAGCAGCGAGGGACCGAGTAATTCACCCCTCCACTTT. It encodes CASSEGPSNSPLHF.

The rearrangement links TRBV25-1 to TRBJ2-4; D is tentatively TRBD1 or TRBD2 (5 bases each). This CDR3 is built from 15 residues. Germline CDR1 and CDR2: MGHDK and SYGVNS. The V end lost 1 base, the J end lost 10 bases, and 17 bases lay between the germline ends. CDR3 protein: CASSESGGPLRIQYF. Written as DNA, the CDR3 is TGTGCCAGCAGTGAATCTGGGGGTCCGTTAAGAATTCAGTACTTC.

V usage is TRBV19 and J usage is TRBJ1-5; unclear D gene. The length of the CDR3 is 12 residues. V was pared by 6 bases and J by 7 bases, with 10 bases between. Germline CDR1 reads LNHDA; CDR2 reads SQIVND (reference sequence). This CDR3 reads CASSNLGQPQHF. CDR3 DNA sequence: TGTGCCAGTAGCAATCTTGGACAGCCCCAGCATTTT.

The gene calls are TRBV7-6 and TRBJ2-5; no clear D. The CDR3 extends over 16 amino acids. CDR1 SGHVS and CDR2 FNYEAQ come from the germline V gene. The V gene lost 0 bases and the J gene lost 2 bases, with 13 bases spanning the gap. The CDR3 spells CASSLAIGGPQETQYF. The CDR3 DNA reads TGTGCCAGCAGCTTAGCGATTGGTGGCCCGCAAGAGACCCAGTACTTC.

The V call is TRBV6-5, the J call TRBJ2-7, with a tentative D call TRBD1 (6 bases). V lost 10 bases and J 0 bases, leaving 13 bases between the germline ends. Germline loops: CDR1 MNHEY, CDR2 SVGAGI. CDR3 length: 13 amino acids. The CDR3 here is CAISRTVSYEQYF. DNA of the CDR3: TGTGCCATTTCCCGGACAGTCTCCTACGAGCAGTACTTC.

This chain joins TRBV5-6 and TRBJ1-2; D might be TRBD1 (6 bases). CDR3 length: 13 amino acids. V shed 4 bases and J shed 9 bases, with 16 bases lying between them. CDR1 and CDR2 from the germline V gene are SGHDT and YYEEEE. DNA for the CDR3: TGTGCCAGCAGCCCCGTGGAGGGGGGGAGCTACACCTTC. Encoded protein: CASSPVEGGSYTF.

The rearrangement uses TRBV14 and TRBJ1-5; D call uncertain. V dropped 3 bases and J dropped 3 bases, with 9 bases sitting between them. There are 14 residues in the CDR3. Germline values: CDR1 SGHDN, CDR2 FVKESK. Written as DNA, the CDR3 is TGTGCCAGCAGCCATGTAGGGCACAATCAGCCCCAGCATTTT. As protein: CASSHVGHNQPQHF.

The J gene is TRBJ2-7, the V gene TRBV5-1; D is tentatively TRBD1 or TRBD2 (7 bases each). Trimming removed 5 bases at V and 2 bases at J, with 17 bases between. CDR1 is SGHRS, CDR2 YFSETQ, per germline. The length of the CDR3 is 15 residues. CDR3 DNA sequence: TGCGCCAGCAGGTTCGGGGGAGGGGGCCCCTACGAGCAGTACTTC. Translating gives CASRFGGGGPYEQYF.

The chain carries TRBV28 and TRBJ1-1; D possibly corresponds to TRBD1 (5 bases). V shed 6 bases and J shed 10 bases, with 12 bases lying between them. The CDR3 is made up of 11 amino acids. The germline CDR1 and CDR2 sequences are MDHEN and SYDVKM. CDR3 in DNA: TGTGCCAGCAGCCTTGAGAGGGGAGCTTTCTTT. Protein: CASSLERGAFF.

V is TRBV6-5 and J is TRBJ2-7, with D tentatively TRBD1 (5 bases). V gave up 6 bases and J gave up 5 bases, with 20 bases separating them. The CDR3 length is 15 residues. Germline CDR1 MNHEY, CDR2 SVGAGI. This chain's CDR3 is CASRNPASGYHEQYF. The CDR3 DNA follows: TGTGCCAGCAGAAACCCTGCCTCAGGGTACCACGAGCAGTACTTC.

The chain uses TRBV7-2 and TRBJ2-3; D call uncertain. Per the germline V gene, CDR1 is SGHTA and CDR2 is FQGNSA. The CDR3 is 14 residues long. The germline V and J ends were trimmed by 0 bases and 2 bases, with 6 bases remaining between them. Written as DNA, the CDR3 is TGTGCCAGCAGCTTAGCGCATGTCACAGATACGCAGTATTTT. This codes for CASSLAHVTDTQYF. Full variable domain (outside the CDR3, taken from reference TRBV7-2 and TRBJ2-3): GAGVSQSPSNKVTEKGKDVELRCDPISGHTALYWYRQSLGQGLEFLIYFQGNSAPDKSGLPSDRFSAERTGGSVSTLTIQRTQQEDSAVYLCASSLAHVTDTQYFGPGTRLTVL.

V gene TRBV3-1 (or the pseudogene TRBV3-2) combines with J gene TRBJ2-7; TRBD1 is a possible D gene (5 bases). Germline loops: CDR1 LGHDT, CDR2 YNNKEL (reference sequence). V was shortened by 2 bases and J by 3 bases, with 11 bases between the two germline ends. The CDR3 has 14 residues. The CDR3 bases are TGTGCCAGCAGCCAAAAGGGGCTCATCTACGAGCAGTACTTC. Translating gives CASSQKGLIYEQYF.

DNA of the CDR3: TGTGCCAGCAGTTACGAAGGCCCTAAGGGTGAAAAACTGTTTTTT. This encodes CASSYEGPKGEKLFF. The chain carries TRBV6-5 and TRBJ1-4; D remains ambiguous. V lost 2 bases, J lost 7 bases, and 14 bases lay in between. CDR3 length equals 15 residues. The germline gives CDR1 MNHEY, CDR2 SVGAGI.

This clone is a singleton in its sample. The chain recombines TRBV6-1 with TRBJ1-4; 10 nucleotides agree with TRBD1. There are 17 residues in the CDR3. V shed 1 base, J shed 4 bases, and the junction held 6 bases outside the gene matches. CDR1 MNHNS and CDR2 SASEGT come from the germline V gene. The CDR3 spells CASSEVVGDRGNEKLFF. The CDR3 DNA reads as TGTGCCAGCAGTGAAGTTGTTGGGGACAGGGGTAATGAAAAACTGTTTTTT.

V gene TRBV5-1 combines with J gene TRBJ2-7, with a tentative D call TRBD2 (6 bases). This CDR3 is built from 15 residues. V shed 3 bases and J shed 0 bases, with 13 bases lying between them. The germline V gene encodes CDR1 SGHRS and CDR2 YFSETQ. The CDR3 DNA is TGCGCCAGCAGCTCGAGTCTGGGAGGCTCCTACGAGCAGTACTTC. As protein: CASSSSLGGSYEQYF.

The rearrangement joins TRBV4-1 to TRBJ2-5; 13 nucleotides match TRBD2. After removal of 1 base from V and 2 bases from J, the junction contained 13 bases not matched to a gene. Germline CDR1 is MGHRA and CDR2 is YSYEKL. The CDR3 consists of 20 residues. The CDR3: CASSQVTRLAGGVAQETQYF. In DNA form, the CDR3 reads TGCGCCAGCAGCCAAGTTACCAGACTAGCGGGGGGCGTAGCACAAGAGACCCAGTACTTC.

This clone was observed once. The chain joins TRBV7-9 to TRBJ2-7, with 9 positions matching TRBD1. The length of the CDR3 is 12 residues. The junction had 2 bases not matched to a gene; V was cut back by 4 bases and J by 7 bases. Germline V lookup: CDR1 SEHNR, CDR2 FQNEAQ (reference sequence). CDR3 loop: CASSSGTGEQYF. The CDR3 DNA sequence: TGTGCCAGCAGCTCCGGGACAGGGGAGCAGTACTTC.

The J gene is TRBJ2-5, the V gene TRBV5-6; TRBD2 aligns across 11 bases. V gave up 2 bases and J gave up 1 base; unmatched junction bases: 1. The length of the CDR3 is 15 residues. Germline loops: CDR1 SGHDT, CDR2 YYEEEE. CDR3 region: CASSFGTSGQETQYF. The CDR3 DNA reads TGTGCCAGCAGCTTCGGGACTAGCGGCCAAGAGACCCAGTACTTC.

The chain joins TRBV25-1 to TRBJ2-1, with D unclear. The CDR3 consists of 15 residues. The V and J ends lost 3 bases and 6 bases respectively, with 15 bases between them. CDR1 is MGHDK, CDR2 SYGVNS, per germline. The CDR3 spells CASSDRSKGINEQFF. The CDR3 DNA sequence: TGTGCCAGCAGTGATAGAAGTAAGGGTATCAATGAGCAGTTCTTC.

DNA for the CDR3: TGCAGCGTTGAGGAGAGTCAGACCTACGAGCAGTACTTC. This translates into CSVEESQTYEQYF. This chain connects TRBV29-1 to TRBJ2-7; D is ambiguous. The V gene's germline CDR1 is SQVTM and CDR2 ANQGSEA. The CDR3 is 13 amino acids. Trimming stripped 3 bases from V and 2 bases from J, with 11 bases between.

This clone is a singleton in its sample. This chain's CDR3 is CASSERQGKTDTQYF. CDR3 nucleotides: TGCGCCAGCAGTGAACGACAGGGTAAAACAGATACGCAGTATTTT. This rearrangement joins TRBV10-1 to TRBJ2-3; TRBD1 matches at 7 bases. V lost 3 bases, J lost 3 bases, and 6 bases stayed unmatched. The CDR3 is made up of 15 amino acids. Per germline, CDR1 WNHNN and CDR2 SYGVQD (reference sequence).

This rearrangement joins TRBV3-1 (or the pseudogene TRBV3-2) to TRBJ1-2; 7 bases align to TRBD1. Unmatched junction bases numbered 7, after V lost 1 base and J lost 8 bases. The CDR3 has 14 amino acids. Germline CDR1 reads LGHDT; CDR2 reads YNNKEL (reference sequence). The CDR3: CASSQGQGFGGYTF. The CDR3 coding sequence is TGTGCCAGCAGCCAAGGACAGGGATTTGGGGGCTACACCTTC.